A selection of T cell receptor beta chains follows, all from one sample in a study of T cells in Graves' hyperthyroidism and ophthalmopathy. TCRdb ran MiXCR on the multiplex PCR reads and lists one entry per CDR3 protein. The data hold around 720,000 distinct CDR3 sequences, with 30% to 40% observed a single time. The sequencing sample was made of blood. Receptors were obtained from a woman between 40 and 50 years old with Graves' hyperthyroidism. Both conserved end residues are part of each CDR3. The order of the fields is clone size, J gene, D gene, V gene, CDR3 DNA, CDR3 protein. The D gene is left open where the match is weak. The size field is filled for only some rows; it gives once, few, many or a size class.

few	TRBJ2-6	TRBD1	TRBV5-8	TGTGCCAGCAACACCGGGACAGGGTTGTCTGGGGCCAACGTCCTGACTTTC	CASNTGTGLSGANVLTF
many	TRBJ2-5	TRBD1	TRBV12-3/TRBV12-4	TGTGCCAGCAGCCCCAGGTCGACAGGGACCGAGACCCAGTACTTC	CASSPRSTGTETQYF
many	TRBJ1-5	-	TRBV24-1	TGTGCCACCAGTGAGGCGGGCTCCAATCAGCCCCAGCATTTT	CATSEAGSNQPQHF
many	TRBJ2-2	TRBD1	TRBV29-1	TGCAGCGCCTTAGGTGGACAGGGAAACACCGGGGAGCTGTTTTTT	CSALGGQGNTGELFF
-	TRBJ2-7	-	TRBV7-9	TGTGCCAGCAGCTTAGTGACGGGAGAGCTCTACGAGCAGTACTTC	CASSLVTGELYEQYF
-	TRBJ1-2	-	TRBV5-1	TGCGCCGGCAGCTTGGAATTGGGCAATGGCTACACCTTC	CAGSLELGNGYTF
-	TRBJ1-6	-	TRBV19	TGTGCCAGTAGTAACCGGGGGCGGAGCTCCTATAATTCACCCCTCCACTTT	CASSNRGRSSYNSPLHF
-	TRBJ1-1	TRBD1	TRBV10-2	TGCGCCAGCCTGGACAGGGACACTGAAGCTTTCTTT	CASLDRDTEAFF
-	TRBJ2-5	TRBD2	TRBV7-2	TGTGCCAGCAGCCCCCAACTAGCGACACAAGAGACCCAGTACTTC	CASSPQLATQETQYF
-	TRBJ1-2	-	TRBV29-1	TGCAGCGTTGAACGTCAGGGGATAGCAGGCTATGGCTACACCTTC	CSVERQGIAGYGYTF
-	TRBJ2-7	-	TRBV29-1	TGCAGCGTTGAAGGGGGGGGGCCGGAGGAGCAGTACTTC	CSVEGGGPEEQYF
-	TRBJ2-1	TRBD2	TRBV29-1	TGCAGCGTTGAGTATAGCGGGAGGGAGCAGTTCTTC	CSVEYSGREQFF
-	TRBJ1-1	-	TRBV11-1	TGTGCCAGCTCACTCCTGGAGGGTTTCATGAACACTGAAGCTTTCTTT	CASSLLEGFMNTEAFF
-	TRBJ1-5	TRBD1	TRBV12-3/TRBV12-4	TGTACCAGCAGTTTAGCGGGACAGGGAGGTCAGCCCCAGCATTTT	CTSSLAGQGGQPQHF
many	TRBJ1-5	-	TRBV2	TGTGCCAGCAGCCTCGGGACTCCGGGAGCCCAGCATTTT	CASSLGTPGAQHF
many	TRBJ2-2	TRBD2	TRBV7-3	TGTGCCAGCAGCCCCAATCCGGGAGGAATCGGGGAGCTGTTTTTT	CASSPNPGGIGELFF
many	TRBJ1-5	TRBD1	TRBV12-3/TRBV12-4	TGTGCCAGCAGGTCACAGGGGGACGGCAATCAGCCCCAGCATTTT	CASRSQGDGNQPQHF
once	TRBJ2-7	TRBD1	TRBV13	TGTGCCAGTATGAGGGCCGGGACAGGGGGCGCGAGGCAGTACTTC	CASMRAGTGGARQYF
-	TRBJ1-1	TRBD1	TRBV20-1	TGCAGTGCCCTTTCCGGGACAGGGTACACTGAAGCTTTCTTT	CSALSGTGYTEAFF
-	TRBJ2-6	-	TRBV7-2	TGTGCCAGCAGCGTGACTCCGGGGGAGGGGGCTACTGGGGCCAACGTCCTGACTTTC	CASSVTPGEGATGANVLTF
-	TRBJ2-5	-	TRBV7-2	TGTGCCAGCTCATGGGGGACCCGGACAGTCCAAGAGACCCAGTACTTC	CASSWGTRTVQETQYF
many	TRBJ1-1	-	TRBV13	TGTGCCAGCAGTCGTGGGACGGTGAACACTGAAGCTTTCTTT	CASSRGTVNTEAFF
-	TRBJ1-6	-	TRBV10-2	TGCGCCAGCAGTGATCCCTCGGCCCCCTATAATTCACCCCTCCACTTT	CASSDPSAPYNSPLHF
-	TRBJ1-2	-	TRBV5-1	TGCGCCAGCAGCTTGGGGACGGAATACTATGGCTGCACCTTC	CASSLGTEYYGCTF
many	TRBJ2-7	-	TRBV20-1	TGCAGTGCTAGGTTCGACTCCGAGCAGTACTTC	CSARFDSEQYF
-	TRBJ1-1	-	TRBV7-9	TGTGCCAGCAGCTTGTTTGAGGGCACTGAAGCTTTCTTT	CASSLFEGTEAFF
-	TRBJ2-7	TRBD1	TRBV7-9	TGTGCCAGCAGCTTCCCCACCGGGACAGGGACGTACGAGCAGTACTTC	CASSFPTGTGTYEQYF
many	TRBJ1-1	TRBD1	TRBV25-1	TGTGCCAGCAGTGCCCTGGACAGGGAGGACACTGAAGCTTTCTTT	CASSALDREDTEAFF